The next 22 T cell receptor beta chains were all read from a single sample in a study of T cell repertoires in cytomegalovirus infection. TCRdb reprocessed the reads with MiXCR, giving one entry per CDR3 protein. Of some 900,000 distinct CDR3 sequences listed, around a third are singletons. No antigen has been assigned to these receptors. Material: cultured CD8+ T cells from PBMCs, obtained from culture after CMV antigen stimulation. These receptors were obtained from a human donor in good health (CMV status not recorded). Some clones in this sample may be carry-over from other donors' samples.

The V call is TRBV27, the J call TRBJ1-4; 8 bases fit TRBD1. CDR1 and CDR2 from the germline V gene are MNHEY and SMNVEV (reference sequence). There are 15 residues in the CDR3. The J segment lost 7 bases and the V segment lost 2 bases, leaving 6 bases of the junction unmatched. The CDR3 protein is CASSLRQGSGEKLFF. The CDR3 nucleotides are TGTGCCAGCAGTTTACGACAGGGGTCCGGTGAAAAACTGTTTTTT.

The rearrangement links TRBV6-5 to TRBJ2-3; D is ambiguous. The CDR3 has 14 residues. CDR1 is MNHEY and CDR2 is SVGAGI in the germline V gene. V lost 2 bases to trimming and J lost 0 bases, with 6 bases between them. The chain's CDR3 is CASSYLPSTDTQYF. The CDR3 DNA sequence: TGTGCCAGCAGTTACCTGCCCAGCACAGATACGCAGTATTTT.

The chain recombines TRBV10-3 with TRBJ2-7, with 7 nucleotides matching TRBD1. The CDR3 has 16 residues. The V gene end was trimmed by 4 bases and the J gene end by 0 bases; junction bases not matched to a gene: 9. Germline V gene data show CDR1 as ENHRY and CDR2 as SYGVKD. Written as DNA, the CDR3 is TGTGCCATCAGTGCTTTAGGGACAGATCACTCCTACGAGCAGTACTTC. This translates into CAISALGTDHSYEQYF.

CDR3 bases: TGTGCCACTATACAGGGGAGAACTGAAGCTTTCTTT. Translating gives CATIQGRTEAFF. The V gene is TRBV2, the J gene TRBJ1-1; 7 bases fit TRBD1. CDR3 length: 12 residues. Trimming removed 10 bases from V and 5 bases from J; junction bases left unmatched: 7. Germline V gene sequence: CDR1 SNHLY, CDR2 FYNNEI.

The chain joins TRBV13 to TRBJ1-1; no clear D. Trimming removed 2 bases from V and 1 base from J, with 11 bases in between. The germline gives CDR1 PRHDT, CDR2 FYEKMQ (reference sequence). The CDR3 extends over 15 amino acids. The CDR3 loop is CASSLQATPNTEAFF. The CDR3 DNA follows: TGTGCCAGCAGCTTACAAGCGACACCGAACACTGAAGCTTTCTTT.

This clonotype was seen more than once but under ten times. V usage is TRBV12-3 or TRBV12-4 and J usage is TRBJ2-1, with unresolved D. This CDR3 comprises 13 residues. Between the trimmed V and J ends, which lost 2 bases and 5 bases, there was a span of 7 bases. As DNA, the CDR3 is TGTGCCAGCAGTTTATACGGAAACAATGAGCAGTTCTTC. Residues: CASSLYGNNEQFF.

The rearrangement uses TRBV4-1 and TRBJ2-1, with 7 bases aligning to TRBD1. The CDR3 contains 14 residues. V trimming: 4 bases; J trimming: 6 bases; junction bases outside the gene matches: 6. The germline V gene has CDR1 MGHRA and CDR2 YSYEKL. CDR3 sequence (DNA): TGCGCCAGCAGCCTCTTCGACAGGGCCAATGAGCAGTTCTTC. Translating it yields CASSLFDRANEQFF.

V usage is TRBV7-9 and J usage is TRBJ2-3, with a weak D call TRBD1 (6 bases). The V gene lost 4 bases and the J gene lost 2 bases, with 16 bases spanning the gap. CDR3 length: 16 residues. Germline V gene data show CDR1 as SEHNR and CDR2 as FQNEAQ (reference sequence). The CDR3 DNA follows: TGTGCCAGCAGCTCAGCACAGGGTCGGAACACAGATACGCAGTATTTT. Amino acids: CASSSAQGRNTDTQYF.

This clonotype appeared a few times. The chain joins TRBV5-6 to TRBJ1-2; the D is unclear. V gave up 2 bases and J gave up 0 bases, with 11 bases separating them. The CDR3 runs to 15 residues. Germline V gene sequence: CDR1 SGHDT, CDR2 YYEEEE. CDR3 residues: CASSFGQPSNYGYTF. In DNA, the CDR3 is TGTGCCAGCAGCTTTGGGCAGCCGTCTAACTATGGCTACACCTTC.

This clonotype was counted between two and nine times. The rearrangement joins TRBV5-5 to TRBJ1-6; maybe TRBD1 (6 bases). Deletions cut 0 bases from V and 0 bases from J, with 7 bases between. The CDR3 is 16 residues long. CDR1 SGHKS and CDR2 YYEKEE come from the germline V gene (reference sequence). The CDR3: CASSLVDSSYNSPLHF. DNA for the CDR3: TGTGCCAGCAGCTTGGTGGACAGCTCCTATAATTCACCCCTCCACTTT.

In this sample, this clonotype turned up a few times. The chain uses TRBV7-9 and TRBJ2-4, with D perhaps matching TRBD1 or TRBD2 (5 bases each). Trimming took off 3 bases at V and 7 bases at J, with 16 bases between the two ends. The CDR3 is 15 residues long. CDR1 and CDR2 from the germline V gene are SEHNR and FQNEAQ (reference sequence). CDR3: CASSFKGSTSNIQYF. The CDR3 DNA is TGTGCCAGCAGCTTCAAGGGGAGCACCTCTAACATTCAGTACTTC.

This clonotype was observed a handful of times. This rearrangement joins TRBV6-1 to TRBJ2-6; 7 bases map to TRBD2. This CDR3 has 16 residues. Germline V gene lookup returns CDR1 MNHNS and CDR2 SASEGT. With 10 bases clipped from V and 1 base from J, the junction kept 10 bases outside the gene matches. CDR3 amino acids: CATRGRVGSGANVLTF. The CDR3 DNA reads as TGTGCCACCCGGGGGAGGGTAGGGTCTGGGGCCAACGTCCTGACTTTC.

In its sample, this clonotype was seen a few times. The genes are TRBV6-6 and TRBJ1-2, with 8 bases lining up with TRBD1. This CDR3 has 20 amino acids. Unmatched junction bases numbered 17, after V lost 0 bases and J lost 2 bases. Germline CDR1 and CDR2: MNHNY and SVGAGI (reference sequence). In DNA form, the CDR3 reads TGTGCCAGCAGTTACTCGGGCCCCGGGACAGGATTAAGGGAAAACTATGGCTACACCTTC. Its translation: CASSYSGPGTGLRENYGYTF.

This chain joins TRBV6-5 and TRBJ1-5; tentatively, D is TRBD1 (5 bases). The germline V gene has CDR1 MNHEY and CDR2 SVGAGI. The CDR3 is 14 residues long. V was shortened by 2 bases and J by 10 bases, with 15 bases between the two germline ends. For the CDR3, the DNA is TGTGCCAGCAGTTACCTGGGGGAAGGATACCCCCAGCATTTT. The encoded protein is CASSYLGEGYPQHF.

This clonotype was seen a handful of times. CDR3 residues: CASSLDREDTQYF. For the CDR3, the DNA is TGCGCCAGCAGCCTCGACAGGGAAGATACGCAGTATTTT. V gene TRBV4-3 combines with J gene TRBJ2-3, with 7 bases identical to TRBD1. The CDR3 sequence is 13 residues long. V was pared by 4 bases and J by 5 bases, with 3 bases of the junction left unmatched. Germline V gene lookup returns CDR1 LGHNA and CDR2 YSLEER.

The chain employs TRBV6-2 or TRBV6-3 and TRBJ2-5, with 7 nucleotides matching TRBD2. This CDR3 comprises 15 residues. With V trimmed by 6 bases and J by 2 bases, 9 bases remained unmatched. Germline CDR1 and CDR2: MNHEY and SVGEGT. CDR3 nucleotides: TGTGCCAGCAGCACCTGGGCGGGGGTACAAGAGACCCAGTACTTC. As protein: CASSTWAGVQETQYF.

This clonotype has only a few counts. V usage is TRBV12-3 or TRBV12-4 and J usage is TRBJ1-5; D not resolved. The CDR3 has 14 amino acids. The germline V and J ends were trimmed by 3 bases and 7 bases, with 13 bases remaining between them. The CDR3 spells CASSFRGVSQPQHF. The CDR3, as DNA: TGTGCCAGCAGTTTCCGTGGGGTTTCCCAGCCCCAGCATTTT.

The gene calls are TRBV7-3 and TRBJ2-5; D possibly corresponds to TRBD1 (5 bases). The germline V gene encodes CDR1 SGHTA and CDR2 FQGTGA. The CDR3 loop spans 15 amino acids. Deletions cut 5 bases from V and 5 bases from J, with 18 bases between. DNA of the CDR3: TGTGCCAGCAGCGAGACGGACATTGCCGGGGAGACCCAGTACTTC. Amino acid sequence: CASSETDIAGETQYF. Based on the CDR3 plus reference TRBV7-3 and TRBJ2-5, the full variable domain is GAGVSQTPSNKVTEKGKYVELRCDPISGHTALYWYRQSLGQGPEFLIYFQGTGAADDSGLPNDRFFAVRPEGSVSTLKIQRTERGDSAVYLCASSETDIAGETQYFGPGTRLLVL.

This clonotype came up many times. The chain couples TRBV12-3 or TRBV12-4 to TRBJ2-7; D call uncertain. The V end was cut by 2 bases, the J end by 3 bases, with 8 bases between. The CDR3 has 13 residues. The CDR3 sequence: CASSLRQNYEQYF. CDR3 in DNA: TGTGCCAGCAGTTTAAGGCAGAACTACGAGCAGTACTTC.

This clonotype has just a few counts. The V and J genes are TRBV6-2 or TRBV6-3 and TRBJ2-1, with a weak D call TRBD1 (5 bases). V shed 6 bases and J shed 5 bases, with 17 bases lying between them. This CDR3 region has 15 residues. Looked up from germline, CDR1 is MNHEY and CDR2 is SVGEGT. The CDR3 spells CASRMHRGKNNEQFF. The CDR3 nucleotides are TGTGCCAGCAGAATGCATAGGGGAAAGAACAATGAGCAGTTCTTC.

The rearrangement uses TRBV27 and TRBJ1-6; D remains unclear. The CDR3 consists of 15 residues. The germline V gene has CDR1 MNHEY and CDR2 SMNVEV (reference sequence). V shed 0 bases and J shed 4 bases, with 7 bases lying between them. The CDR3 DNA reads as TGTGCCAGCAGTTTATCAACGACTTATAATTCACCCCTCCACTTT. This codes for CASSLSTTYNSPLHF.

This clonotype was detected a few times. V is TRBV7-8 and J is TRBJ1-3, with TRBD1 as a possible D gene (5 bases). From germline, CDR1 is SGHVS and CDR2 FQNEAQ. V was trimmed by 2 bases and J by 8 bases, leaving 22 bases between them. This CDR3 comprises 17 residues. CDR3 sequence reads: CASSLLPWDETWDTIYF. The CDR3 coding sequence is TGTGCCAGCAGCTTACTGCCTTGGGACGAAACCTGGGACACCATATATTTT.